This T cell receptor beta chain derives from a study of OX40 agonist ivuxolimab in advanced cancers. Overall study context: The drug used for patients, ivuxolimab, was an agonistic anti-OX40 (CD134) antibody. Points from the study as a whole: Both blood CD4+ and CD8+ T cells showed clonal growth by week 6 at 0.1 to 3.0 mg/kg.

A single count supports this clone. The antigen is not known. TCRdb keeps only in-frame clones here, not all; method: immunoSEQ multiplex PCR. The sample lists tens of thousands of clones, 65% to 90% occurring once. With 6 bases removed from V and 1 base from J, the gap between germline ends came to 12 bases. The CDR3 covers 14 residues. Germline V gives CDR1 MDHEN, CDR2 SYDVKM. The clonotype was recovered from an adult with an advanced solid tumor such as melanoma, head and neck, liver or kidney cancer. The input for sequencing was CD4+ or CD8+ T cells sorted from blood, taken in a trial of the OX40 agonist ivuxolimab. The chain joins TRBV28 to TRBJ2-5; TRBD2 might be the D (7 bases). This CDR3 reads CASRGGGTQETQYF. The CDR3 DNA is TGTGCCAGCAGGGGAGGGGGAACCCAAGAGACCCAGTACTTC.